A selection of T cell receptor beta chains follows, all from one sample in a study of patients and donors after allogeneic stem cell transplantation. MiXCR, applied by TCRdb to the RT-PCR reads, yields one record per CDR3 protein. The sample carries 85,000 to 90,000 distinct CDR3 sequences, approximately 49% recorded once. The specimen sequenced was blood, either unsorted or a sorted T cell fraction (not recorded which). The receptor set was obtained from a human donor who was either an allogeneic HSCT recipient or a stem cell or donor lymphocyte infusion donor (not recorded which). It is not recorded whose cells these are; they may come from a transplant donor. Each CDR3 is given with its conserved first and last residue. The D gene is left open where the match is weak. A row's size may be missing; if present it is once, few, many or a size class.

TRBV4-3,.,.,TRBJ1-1,CASSQEIVGEAFF,TGCGCCAGCAGCCAAGAAATTGTCGGGGAAGCTTTCTTT
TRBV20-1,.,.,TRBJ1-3,CSARAAGHSGNTIYF,TGCAGTGCTAGAGCGGCGGGTCACTCTGGAAACACCATATATTTT
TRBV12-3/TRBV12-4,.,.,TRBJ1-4,CASSWGPGDEKLFF,TGTGCCAGCAGCTGGGGACCTGGGGATGAAAAACTGTTTTTT
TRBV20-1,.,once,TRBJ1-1,CSARSLGLPTEAFF,TGCAGTGCTCGATCACTGGGGCTACCAACTGAAGCTTTCTTT
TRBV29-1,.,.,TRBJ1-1,CSVRAVPNRNTEAFF,TGCAGCGTAAGAGCAGTACCCAACCGGAACACTGAAGCTTTCTTT
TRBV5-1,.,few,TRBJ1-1,CASSLTPQGGTEAFF,TGCGCCAGCAGCCTGACCCCACAGGGAGGGACTGAAGCTTTCTTT
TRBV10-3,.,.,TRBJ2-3,CAISDSPTATGQYF,TGTGCCATCAGTGACTCCCCGACCGCAACCGGGCAGTATTTT
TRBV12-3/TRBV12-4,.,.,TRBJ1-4,CASSLSLDGHEKLFF,TGTGCCAGCAGTTTAAGTTTGGACGGTCATGAAAAACTGTTTTTT
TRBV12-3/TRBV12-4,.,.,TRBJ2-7,CASSLRDGGDEQYF,TGTGCCAGCAGTCTCCGGGACGGGGGCGACGAGCAGTACTTC
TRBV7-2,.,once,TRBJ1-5,CASSLEIGQPQHF,TGTGCCAGCAGCTTAGAGATAGGGCAGCCCCAGCATTTT
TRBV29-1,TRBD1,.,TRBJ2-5,CSVDGQGQGGETQYF,TGCAGCGTCGATGGTCAGGGACAGGGGGGAGAGACCCAGTACTTC
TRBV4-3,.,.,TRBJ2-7,CASSQGGTLPYEQYF,TGCGCCAGCAGCCAAGGGGGGACTCTTCCCTACGAGCAGTACTTC
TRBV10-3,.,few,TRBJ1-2,CAISESLRLFF,TGTGCCATCAGTGAGTCTTTAAGGCTCTTCTTC
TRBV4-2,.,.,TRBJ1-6,CASSQVGEVSPLHF,TGTGCCAGCAGCCAAGTGGGCGAGGTCTCACCCCTCCACTTT
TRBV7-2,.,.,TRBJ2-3,CASSLSLASTDTQYF,TGTGCCAGCAGCTTGTCCCTAGCGTCCACAGATACGCAGTATTTT
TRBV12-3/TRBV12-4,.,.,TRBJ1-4,CASSLGQMNEKLFF,TGTGCCAGCAGTTTAGGGCAGATGAATGAAAAACTGTTTTTT
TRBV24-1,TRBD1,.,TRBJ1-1,CATSATTGGNTEAFF,TGTGCCACCAGTGCCACGACAGGGGGGAACACTGAAGCTTTCTTT
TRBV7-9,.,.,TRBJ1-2,CASRKVQGLNYGYTF,TGTGCCAGCAGGAAGGTTCAGGGATTAAACTATGGCTACACCTTC
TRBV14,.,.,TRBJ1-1,CASSQGGSMNTEAFF,TGTGCCAGCAGCCAAGGGGGGTCCATGAACACTGAAGCTTTCTTT
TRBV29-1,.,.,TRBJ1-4,CSVGQYANEKLFF,TGCAGCGTTGGACAGTACGCAAATGAAAAACTGTTTTTT
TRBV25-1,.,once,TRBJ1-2,CASMPMGGPYGYTF,TGTGCCAGCATGCCAATGGGGGGCCCCTATGGCTACACCTTC
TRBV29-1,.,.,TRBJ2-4,CSVDGGAKNIQYF,TGCAGCGTCGACGGGGGTGCCAAAAACATTCAGTACTTC
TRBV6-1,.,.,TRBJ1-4,CASRPQRRHFATNEKLFF,TGTGCCAGCAGACCTCAGAGACGACATTTCGCAACTAATGAAAAACTGTTTTTT
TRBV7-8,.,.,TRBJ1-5,CASSFSPGGNQPQHF,TGTGCCAGCAGCTTTAGCCCAGGGGGCAATCAGCCCCAGCATTTT
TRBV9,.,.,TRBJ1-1,CASSASGSTNTEAFF,TGTGCCAGCAGCGCGTCAGGGTCGACGAACACTGAAGCTTTCTTT
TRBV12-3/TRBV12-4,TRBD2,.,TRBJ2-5,CASSPREGQETQYF,TGTGCCAGCAGCCCTCGGGAGGGCCAAGAGACCCAGTACTTC
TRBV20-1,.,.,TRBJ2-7,CSAIRGIGVSLYEQYF,TGCAGTGCCATCAGAGGTATAGGCGTGTCGTTGTACGAGCAGTACTTC
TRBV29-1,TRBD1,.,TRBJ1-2,CSAGGDRVIGYTF,TGCAGCGCCGGAGGGGACAGGGTAATTGGCTACACCTTC
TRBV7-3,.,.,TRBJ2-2,CASSLLGNAGELFF,TGTGCCAGCAGCTTACTGGGGAATGCCGGGGAGCTGTTTTTT
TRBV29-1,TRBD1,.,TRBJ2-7,CSVSNLQGRSYEQYF,TGCAGCGTCTCAAACCTACAGGGGCGCTCCTACGAGCAGTACTTC
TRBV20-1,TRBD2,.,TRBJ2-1,CSARPTSGRTYNEQFF,TGCAGTGCTAGACCGACTAGCGGGAGGACATACAATGAGCAGTTCTTC
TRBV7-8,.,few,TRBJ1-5,CASSLERGNQPQHF,TGTGCCAGCAGCTTAGAAAGGGGCAATCAGCCCCAGCATTTT
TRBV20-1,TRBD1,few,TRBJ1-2,CSATGQANYGYTF,TGCAGTGCTACAGGACAGGCCAACTATGGCTACACCTTC
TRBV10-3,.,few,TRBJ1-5,CAILGSGPRGIWGNQPQHF,TGTGCCATTTTGGGGTCCGGACCGCGTGGCATTTGGGGCAATCAGCCCCAGCATTTT
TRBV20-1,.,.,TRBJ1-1,CSAISPGHTEAFF,TGCAGTGCTATCTCGCCGGGGCACACTGAAGCTTTCTTT
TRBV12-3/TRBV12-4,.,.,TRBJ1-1,CASSLRRDGTEAFF,TGTGCCAGCAGTCTCCGAAGGGACGGCACTGAAGCTTTCTTT
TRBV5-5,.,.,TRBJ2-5,CASSLGVETQYF,TGTGCCAGCAGCTTGGGGGTAGAGACCCAGTACTTC
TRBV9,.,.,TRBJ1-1,CASSVDRAGAEAFF,TGTGCCAGCAGCGTAGACAGGGCGGGCGCTGAAGCTTTCTTT
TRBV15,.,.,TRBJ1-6,CATSNAGSGSPLHF,TGTGCCACCAGCAACGCCGGGTCCGGGTCACCCCTCCACTTT
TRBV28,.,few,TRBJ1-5,CASSPWVAGLSNQPQHF,TGTGCCAGCAGCCCTTGGGTCGCGGGGTTGAGCAATCAGCCCCAGCATTTT
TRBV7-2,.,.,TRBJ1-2,CASSRYQGESDGYTF,TGTGCCAGCAGCCGGTACCAGGGTGAAAGTGATGGCTACACCTTC